Listed below are T cell receptor beta chains from one sample, sequenced in a study of T cell responses to AZD1222 COVID-19 vaccine. Sequenced by immunoSEQ multiplex PCR; TCRdb stores in-frame clones only, minus some. The table lists 85,000 to 130,000 clones, about 89% of them singletons. The sample in question was peripheral blood, obtained on day 0 of AZD1222 vaccination. The receptors derive from an adult in good health. The CDR3 runs from the conserved cysteine through the conserved F or W. Fields, in order: J gene, D gene, clone size, V gene, CDR3 length, CDR3 protein, CDR3 DNA. The D gene is left open where the match is weak. Only some rows state a clone size, as once, few, many or a class for expanded clones.

J gene: TRBJ2-7
D gene: TRBD1
clone size: .
V gene: TRBV2
CDR3 length: 13
CDR3 protein: CASRDSPTYEQYF
CDR3 DNA: TGTGCCAGCCGGGACAGCCCCACCTACGAGCAGTACTTC

J gene: TRBJ2-3
D gene: .
clone size: .
V gene: TRBV15
CDR3 length: 15
CDR3 protein: CATSRGRRDTDTQYF
CDR3 DNA: TGTGCCACCAGCAGAGGACGGAGAGACACAGATACGCAGTATTTT

J gene: TRBJ1-2
D gene: .
clone size: few
V gene: TRBV3-1/TRBV3-2
CDR3 length: 14
CDR3 protein: CASSQVDRDGGYTF
CDR3 DNA: TGTGCCAGCAGCCAAGTCGATAGGGATGGTGGCTACACCTTC

J gene: TRBJ1-5
D gene: .
clone size: .
V gene: TRBV2
CDR3 length: 12
CDR3 protein: CASSVNEQPQHF
CDR3 DNA: TGTGCCAGCAGCGTAAACGAGCAGCCCCAGCATTTT

J gene: TRBJ1-1
D gene: .
clone size: once
V gene: TRBV10-1
CDR3 length: 14
CDR3 protein: CASSPGTTNTEAFF
CDR3 DNA: TGCGCCAGCAGTCCCGGGACAACGAACACTGAAGCTTTCTTT

J gene: TRBJ1-1
D gene: TRBD1
clone size: .
V gene: TRBV7-2
CDR3 length: 14
CDR3 protein: CASRPTGGSTEAFF
CDR3 DNA: TGTGCCAGCAGGCCTACAGGGGGCAGCACTGAAGCTTTCTTT

J gene: TRBJ2-2
D gene: .
clone size: .
V gene: TRBV13
CDR3 length: 16
CDR3 protein: CASSQGSRGSTGELFF
CDR3 DNA: TGTGCCAGCAGCCAAGGGTCGAGGGGGTCCACCGGGGAGCTGTTTTTT

J gene: TRBJ1-1
D gene: .
clone size: .
V gene: TRBV29-1
CDR3 length: 13
CDR3 protein: CSAYTPPFTEAFF
CDR3 DNA: TGCAGCGCCTACACACCTCCGTTCACTGAAGCTTTCTTT

J gene: TRBJ2-1
D gene: TRBD1
clone size: many
V gene: TRBV7-8
CDR3 length: 15
CDR3 protein: CASSSIDRGNNEQFF
CDR3 DNA: TGTGCCAGCAGCTCCATCGACAGGGGGAACAATGAGCAGTTCTTC

J gene: TRBJ1-4
D gene: .
clone size: .
V gene: TRBV6-5
CDR3 length: 16
CDR3 protein: CASSYAFGTPNEKLFF
CDR3 DNA: TGTGCCAGCAGTTACGCCTTCGGGACACCTAATGAAAAACTGTTTTTT

J gene: TRBJ2-1
D gene: .
clone size: .
V gene: TRBV5-4
CDR3 length: 12
CDR3 protein: CASSTTYNEQFF
CDR3 DNA: TGTGCCAGCAGCACAACTTACAATGAGCAGTTCTTC